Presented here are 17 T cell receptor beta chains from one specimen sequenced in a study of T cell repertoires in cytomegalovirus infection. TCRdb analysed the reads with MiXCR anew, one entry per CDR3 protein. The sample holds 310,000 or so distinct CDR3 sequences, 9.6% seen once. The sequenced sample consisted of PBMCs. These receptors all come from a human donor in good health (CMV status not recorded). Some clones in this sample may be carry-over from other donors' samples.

The CDR3, as DNA: TGCAGTGCTAGAGACTTACAGGGGGCGAGGACACCCCTCCACTTT. Translated: CSARDLQGARTPLHF. V and J are TRBV20-1 and TRBJ1-6, with 9 bases fitting TRBD1. The CDR3 covers 15 residues. After removal of 0 bases from V and 11 bases from J, the junction contained 8 bases not matched to a gene. The germline gives CDR1 DFQATT, CDR2 SNEGSKA (reference sequence).

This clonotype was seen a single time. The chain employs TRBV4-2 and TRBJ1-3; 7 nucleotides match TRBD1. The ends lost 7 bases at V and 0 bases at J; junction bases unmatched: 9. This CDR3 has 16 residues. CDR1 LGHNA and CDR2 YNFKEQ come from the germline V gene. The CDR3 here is CASNDPDRFSGNTIYF. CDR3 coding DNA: TGTGCCAGCAACGACCCGGACAGGTTCTCTGGAAACACCATATATTTT.

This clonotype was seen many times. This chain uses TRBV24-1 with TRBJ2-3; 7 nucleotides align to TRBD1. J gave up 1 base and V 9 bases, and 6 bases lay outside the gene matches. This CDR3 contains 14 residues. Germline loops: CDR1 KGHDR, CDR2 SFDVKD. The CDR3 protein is CATGTVSGTDTQYF. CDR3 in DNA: TGTGCCACCGGGACAGTTTCGGGCACAGATACGCAGTATTTT.

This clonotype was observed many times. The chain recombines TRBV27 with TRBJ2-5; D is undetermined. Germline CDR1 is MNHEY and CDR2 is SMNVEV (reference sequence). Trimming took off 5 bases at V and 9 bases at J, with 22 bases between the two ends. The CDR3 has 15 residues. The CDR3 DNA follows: TGTGCCAGCAGTCCGATGGACCGTCCCTCGGTGGCCCAGTACTTC. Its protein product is CASSPMDRPSVAQYF.

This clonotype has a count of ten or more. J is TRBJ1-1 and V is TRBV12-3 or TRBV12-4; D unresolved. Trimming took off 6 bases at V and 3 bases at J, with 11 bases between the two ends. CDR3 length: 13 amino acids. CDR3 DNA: TGTGCCAGCAGGACGGCGGGGTACACTGAAGCTTTCTTT. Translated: CASRTAGYTEAFF.

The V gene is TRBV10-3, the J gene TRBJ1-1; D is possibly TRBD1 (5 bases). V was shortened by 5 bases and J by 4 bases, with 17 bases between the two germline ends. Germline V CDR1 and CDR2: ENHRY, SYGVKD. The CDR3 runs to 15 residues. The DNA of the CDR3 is TGTGCCATCAGTCGGCAGGGAAAGGGGACCACTGAAGCTTTCTTT. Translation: CAISRQGKGTTEAFF.

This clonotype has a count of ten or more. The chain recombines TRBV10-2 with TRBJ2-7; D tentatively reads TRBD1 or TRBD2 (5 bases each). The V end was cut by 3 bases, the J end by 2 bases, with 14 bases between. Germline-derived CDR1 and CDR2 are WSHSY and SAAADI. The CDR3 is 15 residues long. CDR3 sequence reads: CASSERSGPTYEQYF. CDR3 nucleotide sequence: TGCGCCAGCAGTGAAAGATCGGGACCGACCTACGAGCAGTACTTC.

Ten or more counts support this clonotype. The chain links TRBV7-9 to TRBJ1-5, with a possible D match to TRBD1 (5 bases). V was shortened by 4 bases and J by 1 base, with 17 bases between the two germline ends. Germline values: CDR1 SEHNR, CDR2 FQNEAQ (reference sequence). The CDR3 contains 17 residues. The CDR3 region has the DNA TGTGCCAGCAGCTCGCGGGACGGCAATGGGAGCAATCAGCCCCAGCATTTT. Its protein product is CASSSRDGNGSNQPQHF.

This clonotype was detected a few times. For the CDR3, the DNA is TGTGCCAGCAGCTTAGCCTACCGTGACAATGAGCAGTTCTTC. It specifies CASSLAYRDNEQFF. The chain recombines TRBV7-9 with TRBJ2-1; D gene unclear. CDR1 and CDR2 (germline): SEHNR, FQNEAQ (reference sequence). Between the trimmed V and J ends, which lost 0 bases and 5 bases, there was a span of 8 bases. CDR3 length: 14 amino acids. The full variable domain, completed using reference TRBV7-9 and TRBJ2-1, is DTGVSQNPRHKITKRGQNVTFRCDPISEHNRLYWYRQTLGQGPEFLTYFQNEAQLEKSRLLSDRFSAERPKGSFSTLEIQRTEQGDSAMYLCASSLAYRDNEQFFGPGTRLTVL.

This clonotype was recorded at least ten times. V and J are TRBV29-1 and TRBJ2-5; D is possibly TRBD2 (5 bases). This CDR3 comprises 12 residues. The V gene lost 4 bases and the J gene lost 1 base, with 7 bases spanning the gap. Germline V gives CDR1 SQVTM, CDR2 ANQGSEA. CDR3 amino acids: CSVGRSQETQYF. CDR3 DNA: TGCAGCGTTGGGAGGTCCCAAGAGACCCAGTACTTC.

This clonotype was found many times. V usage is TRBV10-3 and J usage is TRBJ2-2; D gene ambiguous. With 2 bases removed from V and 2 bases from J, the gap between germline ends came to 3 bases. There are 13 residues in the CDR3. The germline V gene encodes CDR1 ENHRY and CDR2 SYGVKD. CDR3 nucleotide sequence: TGTGCCATCAGTGAGCCTAACACCGGGGAGCTGTTTTTT. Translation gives CAISEPNTGELFF.

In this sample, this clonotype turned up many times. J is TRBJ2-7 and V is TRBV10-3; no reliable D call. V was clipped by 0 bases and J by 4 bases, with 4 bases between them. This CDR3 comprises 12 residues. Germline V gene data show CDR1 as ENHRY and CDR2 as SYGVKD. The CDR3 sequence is CAISESGYEQYV. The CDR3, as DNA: TGTGCCATCAGTGAGTCGGGGTACGAGCAGTACGTC.

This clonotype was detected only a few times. The CDR3 DNA sequence: TGTGCCAGCTCACCGGACTTGGTGGGGGCGCATGGCTACACCTTC. Its translation: CASSPDLVGAHGYTF. This rearrangement joins TRBV18 to TRBJ1-2; D may be TRBD1 (6 bases). CDR1 is KGHSH and CDR2 is LQKENI in the germline V gene. Trimming left V 3 bases short and J 6 bases short, with 17 bases between. This CDR3 region has 15 residues.

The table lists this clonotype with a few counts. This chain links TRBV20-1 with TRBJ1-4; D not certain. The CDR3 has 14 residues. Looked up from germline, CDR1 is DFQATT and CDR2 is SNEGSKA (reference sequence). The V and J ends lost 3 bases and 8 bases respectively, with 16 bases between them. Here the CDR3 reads CSASWRALGEKLFF. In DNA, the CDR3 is TGCAGTGCTAGTTGGCGGGCCCTGGGGGAAAAACTGTTTTTT.

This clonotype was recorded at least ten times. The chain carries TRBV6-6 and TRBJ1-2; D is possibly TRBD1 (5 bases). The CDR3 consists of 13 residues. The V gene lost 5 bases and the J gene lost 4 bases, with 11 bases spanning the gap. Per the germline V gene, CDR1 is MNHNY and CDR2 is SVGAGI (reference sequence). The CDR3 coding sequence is TGTGCCAGCAGTATCGGCGGGACCTATGGCTACACCTTC. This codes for CASSIGGTYGYTF.

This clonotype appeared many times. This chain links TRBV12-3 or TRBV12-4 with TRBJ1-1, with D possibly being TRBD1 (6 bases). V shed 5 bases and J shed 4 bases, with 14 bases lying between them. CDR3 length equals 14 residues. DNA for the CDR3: TGTGCCAGCAGTAGTACCGGGACAACCACTGAAGCTTTCTTT. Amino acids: CASSSTGTTTEAFF.

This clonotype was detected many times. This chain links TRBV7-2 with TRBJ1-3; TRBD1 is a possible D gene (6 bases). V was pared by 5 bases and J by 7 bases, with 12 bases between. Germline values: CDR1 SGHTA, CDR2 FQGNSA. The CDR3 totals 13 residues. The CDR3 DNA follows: TGTGCCAGCAGCGAGGGGGTGGGGAACACCATATATTTT. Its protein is CASSEGVGNTIYF.